Below are 16 T cell receptor beta chains sequenced from a single sample in a study of read filtering for tumor transcriptome and immune sequencing. From 400 to 450 ng of RNA, a library with molecular barcoded alpha/delta and beta/gamma adaptors was made. TCRdb fed the reads into MiXCR, producing one record per CDR3 protein. The sample holds around 23,000 distinct CDR3 sequences, around a fifth seen once. The source material was a population of CD138-negative cells sorted from bone marrow. The receptors shown here come from a donor over 35 with multiple myeloma.

Ten or more counts support this clonotype. The chain links TRBV7-9 to TRBJ2-1; 7 nucleotides line up with TRBD1. Unmatched junction bases numbered 6, after V lost 6 bases and J lost 1 base. The CDR3 sequence is 15 residues long. Germline CDR1 SEHNR, CDR2 FQNEAQ (reference sequence). The CDR3 sequence: CASRLTGLSYNEQFF. CDR3 in DNA: TGTGCCAGCAGGTTGACAGGGTTGTCCTACAATGAGCAGTTCTTC.

The rearrangement links TRBV5-1 to TRBJ1-4; D is unresolved. Germline V CDR1 and CDR2: SGHRS, YFSETQ. The length of the CDR3 is 16 residues. Trimming cost V 0 bases and J 0 bases, with 9 bases left between them. The CDR3 protein is CASSLEGIATNEKLFF. The CDR3 DNA is TGCGCCAGCAGCTTGGAAGGAATCGCAACTAATGAAAAACTGTTTTTT.

The genes are TRBV20-1 and TRBJ2-2; D remains unclear. Trimming took off 2 bases at V and 4 bases at J, with 11 bases between the two ends. From germline, CDR1 is DFQATT and CDR2 SNEGSKA (reference sequence). CDR3 length: 14 residues. CDR3: CSARNPRSTGELFF. The CDR3 DNA reads TGCAGTGCTAGAAATCCTCGGAGCACCGGGGAGCTGTTTTTT.

This clonotype was seen repeatedly, ten times or more. This chain uses TRBV4-1 with TRBJ1-1, with TRBD1 matching over 7 bases. The CDR3 length is 15 residues. Germline trimming cut 4 bases from V and 0 bases from J; bases unmatched to any gene: 5. In germline, CDR1 is MGHRA, CDR2 YSYEKL. CDR3 region: CASSRGTVVNTEAFF. The CDR3 DNA sequence: TGCGCCAGCAGCCGTGGGACAGTCGTGAACACTGAAGCTTTCTTT.

This clonotype appeared a single time. The chain combines TRBV3-1 with TRBJ1-2; D remains unclear. CDR1 and CDR2 from the germline V gene are LGHDT and YNNKEL (reference sequence). The CDR3 consists of 12 residues. V lost 1 base and J 6 bases, leaving 6 bases between the germline ends. The CDR3 DNA sequence: TGTGCCAGCAGCCAAGCGCAGGATGGCTACACCTTC. The encoded protein is CASSQAQDGYTF.

This clonotype has only one observation. This may stem from a read error, because a much larger clone lies one nucleotide away. The chain couples TRBV29-1 to TRBJ2-5; a weak D match, TRBD2 (6 bases). The CDR3 has 12 amino acids. From germline, CDR1 is SQVTM and CDR2 ANQGSEA. CDR3 amino acids: CSVEASAQAQDF. CDR3 coding DNA: TGCAGCGTTGAGGCTAGCGCTCAGGCCCAGGACTTC.

This chain connects TRBV5-5 to TRBJ2-3; tentative D call: TRBD1 (5 bases). Germline CDR1 is SGHKS and CDR2 is YYEKEE (reference sequence). The CDR3 sequence is 15 residues long. Trimming removed 0 bases from V and 5 bases from J, with 13 bases in between. This CDR3 is CASSLVGAGGDTQYF. Here the CDR3 DNA reads TGTGCCAGCAGCTTGGTTGGGGCAGGCGGAGATACGCAGTATTTT.

The CDR3 DNA is TGTGCCAGCAGCTCTCCCGCGAGAAACACTGAAGCTTTCTTT. Protein product: CASSSPARNTEAFF. This chain joins TRBV11-2 and TRBJ1-1; D gene unclear. Trimming cost V 4 bases and J 2 bases, with 11 bases left between them. Germline loops: CDR1 SGHAT, CDR2 FQNNGV. This CDR3 has 14 residues.

This clonotype was counted many times. This rearrangement joins TRBV12-3 or TRBV12-4 to TRBJ2-7; D is unclear. Trimming left V 5 bases short and J 0 bases short, with 14 bases between. The CDR3 length is 15 residues. This CDR3 is CASSPGSGYSYEQYF. CDR3 DNA sequence: TGTGCCAGCAGTCCCGGTTCTGGGTACTCCTACGAGCAGTACTTC.

This clonotype was detected ten times or more. The rearrangement joins TRBV6-5 to TRBJ2-7; TRBD1 matches at 9 bases. This CDR3 has 14 residues. Looked up from germline, CDR1 is MNHEY and CDR2 is SVGAGI. The V segment lost 2 bases and the J segment 5 bases; nucleotides outside the gene matches: 4. The CDR3 is CASSYRDRGDEQYF. Written as DNA, the CDR3 is TGTGCCAGCAGTTACAGAGACAGGGGGGACGAGCAGTACTTC.

In this sample, this clonotype turned up many times. The V and J genes are TRBV20-1 and TRBJ2-3; 13 nucleotides match TRBD2. V was clipped by 4 bases and J by 6 bases; unmatched bases: 7. Germline CDR1 is DFQATT and CDR2 is SNEGSKA (reference sequence). CDR3 length: 15 residues. The CDR3 DNA is TGCAGTGCTACCAGACTAGCGGGGGGCCGGGATACGCAGTATTTT. This translates into CSATRLAGGRDTQYF.

This clonotype was seen ten or more times. The rearrangement joins TRBV6-1 to TRBJ2-7; TRBD1 might be the D (7 bases). The CDR3 consists of 14 residues. Per the germline V gene, CDR1 is MNHNS and CDR2 is SASEGT. V dropped 6 bases and J dropped 0 bases, with 12 bases sitting between them. The CDR3 sequence is CASRRQGLSYEQYF. In DNA, the CDR3 is TGTGCCAGCAGAAGACAGGGACTCTCCTACGAGCAGTACTTC.

This clonotype was detected ten times or more. This chain connects TRBV6-2 or TRBV6-3 to TRBJ2-1; TRBD2 might be the D (6 bases). Germline V gene data show CDR1 as MNHEY and CDR2 as SVGEGT. The CDR3 is 13 residues long. Trimming took off 6 bases at V and 6 bases at J, with 12 bases between the two ends. CDR3 region: CASRRETRNEQFF. The CDR3 DNA reads TGTGCCAGCAGACGGGAGACCCGCAATGAGCAGTTCTTC.

This clonotype appeared a few times. One junction end does not reproduce the germline sequence, and a read error may be involved. The rearrangement joins TRBV28 to TRBJ2-7; no reliable D call. Per the germline V gene, CDR1 is MDHEN and CDR2 is SYDVKM. The CDR3 length is 12 residues. The CDR3 region has the DNA TGTGCCAGCAGCTGGGTGAACTACGTGCAGTACTTC. Translated, it gives CASSWVNYVQYF.

The table lists this clonotype with a few counts. The gene calls are TRBV20-1 and TRBJ2-1, with D perhaps matching TRBD1 or TRBD2 (6 bases each). Germline CDR1 is DFQATT and CDR2 is SNEGSKA (reference sequence). There are 13 residues in the CDR3. V was trimmed by 7 bases and J by 5 bases, leaving 15 bases between them. The CDR3 region is CSVWGAKNNEQFF. For the CDR3, the DNA is TGCAGTGTGTGGGGGGCCAAAAACAATGAGCAGTTCTTC.

Remarks on this clonotype: Given a much more abundant clone one base away, this may be a read error. The chain recombines TRBV9 with TRBJ2-6, with D uncertain. CDR3 length: 16 residues. The germline gives CDR1 SGDLS, CDR2 YYNGEE. Between the trimmed V and J ends, which lost 7 bases and 0 bases, there was a span of 14 bases. The CDR3 coding sequence is TGTGCCAGCGGCGGCAGTGAATTCTCTGGGGCCAACGTCCTGACTTTC. Translation: CASGGSEFSGANVLTF.